These T cell receptor beta chains were read from a single sample in a study of control samples from healthy donors and cancer patients. Clones were sequenced by immunoSEQ multiplex PCR, and TCRdb holds only the in-frame ones, with some missing. The table has 70,000 or so clones, about 80% seen once; the top ten hold under 30%. The sequencing sample was made of blood. The receptors originated from a man in his fifties in good health. The CDR3 runs from the conserved cysteine through the conserved F or W. A D gene is named only where the DNA matches it firmly. Clone size is shown for a subset of rows, as once, few, many or a class of expanded clone.

J gene: TRBJ1-6
clone size: -
CDR3 length: 15
V gene: TRBV25-1
D gene: -
CDR3 protein: CASSDFGGWGAPLHF

J gene: TRBJ2-7
clone size: -
CDR3 length: 14
V gene: TRBV5-4
D gene: -
CDR3 protein: CASRHRTALYEQYF

J gene: TRBJ2-7
clone size: -
CDR3 length: 11
V gene: TRBV20-1
D gene: TRBD2
CDR3 protein: CSAPLAGGPRF

J gene: TRBJ1-4
clone size: -
CDR3 length: 16
V gene: TRBV6-5
D gene: TRBD1
CDR3 protein: CASSYGGTALNEKLFF

J gene: TRBJ2-5
clone size: -
CDR3 length: 17
V gene: TRBV3-1/TRBV3-2
D gene: TRBD2
CDR3 protein: CASSPLSAGGQKETQYF

J gene: TRBJ2-2
clone size: -
CDR3 length: 13
V gene: TRBV9
D gene: -
CDR3 protein: CASSVGDTGELFF

J gene: TRBJ1-1
clone size: -
CDR3 length: 15
V gene: TRBV9
D gene: -
CDR3 protein: CASSVVSTPNTEAFF

J gene: TRBJ1-5
clone size: -
CDR3 length: 15
V gene: TRBV2
D gene: TRBD1
CDR3 protein: CASRKQGALNQPQHF

J gene: TRBJ1-1
clone size: -
CDR3 length: 13
V gene: TRBV29-1
D gene: -
CDR3 protein: CSVEGGRDTEAFF

J gene: TRBJ2-2
clone size: -
CDR3 length: 18
V gene: TRBV5-1
D gene: -
CDR3 protein: CASSPTPQGLANTGELFF

J gene: TRBJ2-1
clone size: -
CDR3 length: 11
V gene: TRBV6-5
D gene: -
CDR3 protein: CASSYLNEQFF

J gene: TRBJ2-2
clone size: -
CDR3 length: 16
V gene: TRBV24-1
D gene: -
CDR3 protein: CATSDLRQGGSGELFF

J gene: TRBJ1-2
clone size: -
CDR3 length: 13
V gene: TRBV11-2
D gene: -
CDR3 protein: CASSLDYRDGYTF

J gene: TRBJ2-3
clone size: -
CDR3 length: 13
V gene: TRBV12-5
D gene: -
CDR3 protein: CASGLVPTDTQYF

J gene: TRBJ2-5
clone size: -
CDR3 length: 15
V gene: TRBV6-5
D gene: TRBD1
CDR3 protein: CASSYRWTGVETQYF

J gene: TRBJ2-7
clone size: -
CDR3 length: 11
V gene: TRBV24-1
D gene: -
CDR3 protein: CATKQGHEQYF

J gene: TRBJ2-3
clone size: -
CDR3 length: 17
V gene: TRBV5-6
D gene: TRBD2
CDR3 protein: CASSSAKRGATTDTQYF

J gene: TRBJ2-4
clone size: -
CDR3 length: 16
V gene: TRBV19
D gene: TRBD2
CDR3 protein: CASVSTSQLAKNIQYF

J gene: TRBJ1-1
clone size: -
CDR3 length: 13
V gene: TRBV29-1
D gene: -
CDR3 protein: CSVEGTVNTEAFF

J gene: TRBJ2-3
clone size: -
CDR3 length: 15
V gene: TRBV24-1
D gene: TRBD2
CDR3 protein: CATSPAGAGTDTQYF

J gene: TRBJ1-1
clone size: few
CDR3 length: 15
V gene: TRBV3-1/TRBV3-2
D gene: -
CDR3 protein: CASSLNSGGNTEAFF

J gene: TRBJ2-5
clone size: -
CDR3 length: 13
V gene: TRBV6-6
D gene: -
CDR3 protein: CASRATRSETQYF

J gene: TRBJ1-1
clone size: -
CDR3 length: 12
V gene: TRBV5-1
D gene: TRBD1
CDR3 protein: CASSLAGQEAFF

J gene: TRBJ2-4
clone size: -
CDR3 length: 14
V gene: TRBV2
D gene: -
CDR3 protein: CASSEVGAGNIQYF

J gene: TRBJ2-2
clone size: -
CDR3 length: 15
V gene: TRBV5-4
D gene: TRBD1
CDR3 protein: CASPSGTGITGELFF

J gene: TRBJ2-1
clone size: -
CDR3 length: 15
V gene: TRBV6-1
D gene: -
CDR3 protein: CASSEQSSLGDEQFF

J gene: TRBJ1-1
clone size: -
CDR3 length: 15
V gene: TRBV7-2
D gene: -
CDR3 protein: CASSLLVGNSEWSFF

J gene: TRBJ1-1
clone size: -
CDR3 length: 13
V gene: TRBV4-3
D gene: -
CDR3 protein: CASSQFGNTEAFF

J gene: TRBJ1-2
clone size: -
CDR3 length: 12
V gene: TRBV19
D gene: -
CDR3 protein: CASSRGPGGYTF

J gene: TRBJ2-7
clone size: -
CDR3 length: 15
V gene: TRBV27
D gene: -
CDR3 protein: CASSLSVGTTYEQYF

J gene: TRBJ1-2
clone size: -
CDR3 length: 13
V gene: TRBV12-3/TRBV12-4
D gene: -
CDR3 protein: CASSLQGKNGYTF

J gene: TRBJ1-3
clone size: -
CDR3 length: 14
V gene: TRBV11-3
D gene: TRBD1
CDR3 protein: CASSHRTGGNTIYF

J gene: TRBJ2-4
clone size: many
CDR3 length: 14
V gene: TRBV7-2
D gene: -
CDR3 protein: CASSVDQAKNIQYF

J gene: TRBJ1-3
clone size: -
CDR3 length: 14
V gene: TRBV28
D gene: -
CDR3 protein: CASSLHRGGNTIYF

J gene: TRBJ2-1
clone size: -
CDR3 length: 19
V gene: TRBV7-9
D gene: TRBD2
CDR3 protein: CASSLARAGVFSSYNEQFF